This T cell receptor (beta chain) was obtained from a study of T cell responses to AZD1222 COVID-19 vaccine (dated by TCRdb to about 2021). Background for the entire study: AZD1222 recipients given second doses at about 4 weeks or at about 12 weeks were pooled, since spike-specific TCR depth and breadth were not found to differ between the two schedules. TCR sequencing was performed for 230 to 250 trial participants, of whom about 200 were given two doses of AZD1222 and approximately 26 were given two doses of MenACWY control vaccine. Trial participants were enrolled into age subgroups of 18-55, 56-69 and 70-plus years, which contained roughly 150, 30 and 60 TCR-sequenced participants, respectively. Results the study describes overall, beyond this receptor: CD4 TCRs associated with the vaccine covered the entire spike protein, and the dominant responses were in regions 160-218 and 743-854. Conclusions about previously exposed vaccinees are limited because only a handful of AZD1222 recipients were SARS-CoV-2 seropositive at baseline. In the small 56-69-year group, the increase in depth fell short of significance, most likely because of low power. No day 14 peak-response samples were available, so repertoires were characterized only after the peak T cell response. Most participants were white British and females outnumbered males, and the authors suggested that clonal diversity may have been underestimated. After two AZD1222 doses, both the breadth and the depth of spike-specific TCRs were significantly higher than at day 0 and than in MenACWY recipients. Epitopes outside the regions mutated in the B.1.351 and B.1.1.7 variants were reportedly recognized by nearly half of the unique spike-specific TCRs.

The label giving this sample's time point can be read as: baseline before first vaccination. Vaccinee samples came from UK trials COV001 and COV002, including a single-blind randomized controlled phase 2/3 trial of AZD1222 (ChAdOx1 nCoV-19) in healthy adults. For TCRbeta chain sequencing, PBMC samples were collected from trial participants at day 0 and at day 28 after the second dose. The CDR3 regions of human TCRbeta chains were analyzed by immunosequencing. The paper's data handling went like this. TCRs in the repertoires were matched against a reference library of SARS-CoV-2-specific TCRs that had been generated with the MIRA antigen-specificity platform. Breadth was defined as the fraction of unique TCRs that were SARS-CoV-2-associated. Depth was defined as the fraction of total T cells that were SARS-CoV-2-associated. Using the MIRA data, each spike-specific TCR was mapped to the spike region that the TCR reacts to and placed in a CD4 or CD8 class. Log10-transformed breadth and depth values were compared by one-way ANOVA with Sidak's multiple comparisons tests. This is the immuneACCESS table as TCRdb keeps it, with only in-frame sequences that have V and J called. A part of the clones is gone; compared with another copy, unresolved V genes explain less than half, and the rest is unexplained. V, J and clone size reflect that table, while D and trimming were determined from the DNA. The sample has approximately 170,000 clones on record, 85% to 95% of them singletons. The ten most abundant clones make up about 4.2% of the sample.

About this clone: The specificity of this receptor is unknown. It has no much larger one-base neighbor in the sample; base qualities were not kept.

The germline V gene supplies CDR1 MNHEY and CDR2 SVGAGI. V is pared back by 4 bases and J by 2 bases, with 9 bases lying between the germline termini. Spanning cysteine to phenylalanine, the CDR3 consists of 14 amino acids. The only DNA kept is the CDR3, 42 bases in frame from the first base. The clonotype comes from an adult in good health. The sequenced sample was peripheral blood, obtained on day 0 of AZD1222 vaccination. The sequence joins TRBV6-5 to TRBJ1-5, and perhaps TRBD1 as D gene, on 5 matching bases. The nucleotides read TGTGCCAGCAGTTCCCCGACAGGCAATCAGCCCCAGCATTTT. Protein translation: CASSSPTGNQPQHF.